Listed here are 23 T cell receptor beta chains from one sample, sequenced in a study of shared clonotypes between healthy human individuals. Terminally differentiated effector memory CD45RA+ cells were excluded from the naive CD8 cells, which were CD45RO-negative and positively selected for CCR7. Repertoires were generated with immunoSEQ multiplex PCR, while TCRdb's copy carries only in-frame clones and drops some. The sample yields some 800,000 clones, roughly 92% seen once. The material sequenced was naive CD8+ T cells sorted from blood. All receptors come from a man aged 25 to 40 in good health.

CDR3 residues: CASSLKGQREQYF. The CDR3 DNA sequence: TGTGCCAGCAGCTTAAAGGGACAAAGGGAGCAGTACTTC. This chain connects TRBV7-9 to TRBJ2-7; perhaps TRBD1 as D (6 bases). Looked up from germline, CDR1 is SEHNR and CDR2 is FQNEAQ (reference sequence). Trimming shortened V by 2 bases and J by 7 bases, and 12 bases separated the two germline ends. The CDR3 is 13 amino acids. Based on the CDR3 plus reference TRBV7-9 and TRBJ2-7, the full variable domain is DTGVSQNPRHKITKRGQNVTFRCDPISEHNRLYWYRQTLGQGPEFLTYFQNEAQLEKSRLLSDRFSAERPKGSFSTLEIQRTEQGDSAMYLCASSLKGQREQYFGPGTRLTVT.

This clone has only one observation. The V gene is TRBV16, the J gene TRBJ2-1; possible D gene TRBD2, 6 bases. With 2 bases removed from V and 10 bases from J, the gap between germline ends came to 12 bases. This CDR3 is built from 13 residues. The germline V gene encodes CDR1 KGHSY and CDR2 FQNENV. This chain's CDR3 is CASSQGVAGEQFF. The CDR3 bases are TGTGCCAGCAGCCAAGGAGTGGCGGGAGAGCAGTTCTTC.

This clone has just one count. The V and J genes are TRBV7-6 and TRBJ2-3; 7 bases are a match to TRBD2. This CDR3 is 17 amino acids long. Looked up from germline, CDR1 is SGHVS and CDR2 is FNYEAQ. Trimming took 5 bases from V and 0 from J; bases not matched to a gene: 11. CDR3 DNA: TGTGCCAGCAGCCCCTCGGGGGAGGGCGAGAGCACAGATACGCAGTATTTT. It specifies CASSPSGEGESTDTQYF.

This clone was seen a single time. The CDR3 sequence is CASSDRGSTDTQYF. The CDR3 DNA reads as TGTGCCAGCAGCGACAGGGGAAGCACAGATACGCAGTATTTT. The genes are TRBV27 and TRBJ2-3; TRBD1 aligns across 8 bases. Per the germline V gene, CDR1 is MNHEY and CDR2 is SMNVEV (reference sequence). After removal of 6 bases from V and 0 bases from J, the junction contained 2 bases not matched to a gene. The CDR3 covers 14 residues.

Comment on this clone: Within the sample, other DNA sequences also encode this same CDR3. The chain joins TRBV19 to TRBJ2-6; D gene unclear. Germline lookup yields CDR1 LNHDA and CDR2 SQIVND (reference sequence). The CDR3 consists of 14 residues. V was trimmed by 0 bases and J by 0 bases, leaving 0 bases between them. CDR3 sequence: CASSIDSGANVLTF. The CDR3 DNA sequence: TGTGCCAGTAGTATAGACTCTGGGGCCAACGTCCTGACTTTC.

The chain links TRBV28 to TRBJ2-6, with 12 bases that match TRBD1. The CDR3 loop spans 18 amino acids. Per germline, CDR1 MDHEN and CDR2 SYDVKM. V trimming: 6 bases; J trimming: 3 bases; junction bases outside the gene matches: 9. CDR3 loop: CASSPGTGGAYGANVLTF. The CDR3 DNA is TGTGCCAGCAGCCCCGGGACAGGGGGCGCTTATGGGGCCAACGTCCTGACTTTC.

The chain joins TRBV25-1 to TRBJ2-2; maybe TRBD1 (7 bases). CDR3 length: 16 residues. The ends were cut back, 8 bases at V and 4 bases at J, with 20 bases in the middle. The germline V gene has CDR1 MGHDK and CDR2 SYGVNS. This chain's CDR3 is CASSSRQGGSTGELFF. CDR3 in DNA: TGTGCCAGCTCCAGCCGGCAGGGGGGTTCCACCGGGGAGCTGTTTTTT.

The V and J genes are TRBV9 and TRBJ2-2, with 7 positions matching TRBD1. V was pared by 4 bases and J by 7 bases, with 10 bases of the junction left unmatched. The CDR3 spans 15 residues. Germline-derived CDR1 and CDR2 are SGDLS and YYNGEE. This CDR3 is CASSRAAGGIGELFF. As DNA, the CDR3 is TGTGCCAGCAGCCGCGCAGCAGGGGGAATCGGGGAGCTGTTTTTT.

The chain joins TRBV7-8 to TRBJ1-4; a weak D match, TRBD1 (5 bases). The germline V gene encodes CDR1 SGHVS and CDR2 FQNEAQ. V lost 4 bases and J lost 8, with 20 bases in between. The CDR3 runs to 16 residues. CDR3 sequence (DNA): TGTGCCAGCAGCTCCCGGACGGTCCGAGAGGGGGAAAAACTGTTTTTT. This translates into CASSSRTVREGEKLFF.

The chain is built from TRBV30 and TRBJ2-7, with TRBD2 as a possible D gene (6 bases). Per germline, CDR1 GTSNPN and CDR2 SVGIG (reference sequence). V gave up 4 bases and J gave up 3 bases, with 13 bases separating them. CDR3 length equals 13 residues. The CDR3 loop reads CAWNSGVDYEQYF. DNA for the CDR3: TGTGCCTGGAATTCGGGGGTGGACTACGAGCAGTACTTC. The variable domain in full, with the rest retrieved from reference TRBV30 and TRBJ2-7, is SQTIHQWPATLVQPVGSPLSLECTVEGTSNPNLYWYRQAAGRGLQLLFYSVGIGQISSEVPQNLSASRPQDRQFILSSKKLLLSDSGFYLCAWNSGVDYEQYFGPGTRLTVT.

This chain uses TRBV28 with TRBJ1-2; D gene uncertain. Trimming took off 2 bases at V and 8 bases at J, with 15 bases between the two ends. The CDR3 extends over 14 amino acids. Germline V lookup: CDR1 MDHEN, CDR2 SYDVKM. CDR3 sequence reads: CASSLRYRDRGYTF. Written as DNA, the CDR3 is TGTGCCAGCAGTTTAAGGTACAGAGATAGGGGCTACACCTTC.

This chain uses TRBV7-3 with TRBJ1-5, with D perhaps matching TRBD1 (5 bases). The CDR3 is 13 amino acids. From germline, CDR1 is SGHTA and CDR2 FQGTGA. The germline V and J ends were trimmed by 5 bases and 2 bases, with 7 bases remaining between them. CDR3 nucleotide sequence: TGTGCCAGCAGCCCGGGGGGCAATCAGCCCCAGCATTTT. Its protein is CASSPGGNQPQHF.

For this clone: This specimen includes other DNA sequences encoding the same CDR3. The J gene is TRBJ2-7, the V gene TRBV7-9; D is unresolved. The CDR3 has 12 amino acids. Germline assignment: CDR1 SEHNR and CDR2 FQNEAQ (reference sequence). Trimming took off 1 base at V and 3 bases at J, with 4 bases between the two ends. Here the CDR3 reads CASSLVGYEQYF. DNA for the CDR3: TGTGCCAGCAGCTTAGTGGGCTACGAGCAGTACTTC.

This clone was counted at least ten times. The V gene is TRBV28, the J gene TRBJ2-7; 8 nucleotides match TRBD2. Germline assignment: CDR1 MDHEN and CDR2 SYDVKM. CDR3 size: 13 residues. V shed 8 bases and J 1 base; nucleotides not matched to a gene: 4. CDR3 sequence (DNA): TGTGCCAGCGTTAGCGGGACTTCCTACGAGCAGTACTTC. Translation: CASVSGTSYEQYF.

The chain has TRBV7-9 and TRBJ2-5; the D is unclear. The CDR3 spans 12 residues. Germline values: CDR1 SEHNR, CDR2 FQNEAQ (reference sequence). Trimming left V 4 bases short and J 1 base short, with 4 bases between. CDR3 protein: CASSSIQETQYF. CDR3 sequence (DNA): TGTGCCAGCAGCTCCATCCAAGAGACCCAGTACTTC.

The CDR3 loop reads CASSPKAGANTGELFF. The CDR3 DNA reads TGTGCCAGCAGCCCCAAAGCAGGGGCGAACACCGGGGAGCTGTTTTTT. The chain employs TRBV6-6 and TRBJ2-2, with a possible D match to TRBD1 (6 bases). The CDR3 is made up of 16 amino acids. Germline CDR1 and CDR2: MNHNY and SVGAGI (reference sequence). V dropped 6 bases and J dropped 0 bases, with 14 bases sitting between them.

The gene calls are TRBV19 and TRBJ2-2, with 10 bases that match TRBD2. The V segment lost 5 bases and the J segment 7 bases; nucleotides outside the gene matches: 7. This CDR3 spans 15 amino acids. CDR1 and CDR2 from the germline V gene are LNHDA and SQIVND (reference sequence). CDR3 sequence: CASSPASGSYGELFF. The CDR3 coding sequence is TGTGCCAGTAGTCCGGCTAGCGGGAGTTACGGGGAGCTGTTTTTT.

In regard to this clone: Distinct nucleotide sequences in the sample also encode this CDR3. The V gene is TRBV4-1, the J gene TRBJ2-7; no clear D. Deletions cut 0 bases from V and 1 base from J, with 7 bases between. The CDR3 has 14 residues. Germline assignment: CDR1 MGHRA and CDR2 YSYEKL. CDR3 DNA sequence: TGCGCCAGCAGCCAAGATCGGAGTTCCTACGAGCAGTACTTC. Its translation: CASSQDRSSYEQYF.

The DNA of the CDR3 is TGCGCCAGCAGCCAAGAGACACACTCTGGAAACACCATATATTTT. Translated: CASSQETHSGNTIYF. V and J are TRBV4-3 and TRBJ1-3; no clear D gene. CDR1 is LGHNA, CDR2 YSLEER, per germline. The CDR3 sequence is 15 residues long. V lost 0 bases and J 0 bases, leaving 6 bases between the germline ends.

The chain recombines TRBV7-9 with TRBJ2-1; unclear D gene. The CDR3 consists of 15 residues. V shed 2 bases and J shed 5 bases, with 13 bases lying between them. CDR1 is SEHNR, CDR2 FQNEAQ, per germline (reference sequence). The CDR3 is CASSLTKLKDNEQFF. In DNA, the CDR3 is TGTGCCAGCAGCTTAACAAAACTCAAGGACAATGAGCAGTTCTTC.

J is TRBJ2-7 and V is TRBV2; D might be TRBD1 (5 bases). The CDR3 contains 14 residues. Per the germline V gene, CDR1 is SNHLY and CDR2 is FYNNEI. Trimming stripped 4 bases from V and 5 bases from J, with 15 bases between. The CDR3 bases are TGTGCCAGCAGTGCGCGGCAGGGCTGGGACGAGCAGTACTTC. It codes for CASSARQGWDEQYF.

V is TRBV5-6 and J is TRBJ2-2; no definite D call. Germline V gene lookup returns CDR1 SGHDT and CDR2 YYEEEE. The CDR3 has 16 amino acids. Trimming left V 2 bases short and J 5 bases short, with 16 bases between. Here the CDR3 reads CASSLSEGSETGELFF. The CDR3 DNA is TGTGCCAGCAGCTTAAGCGAAGGGTCCGAGACCGGGGAGCTGTTTTTT.

V and J are TRBV18 and TRBJ2-5; D uncertain. Germline assignment: CDR1 KGHSH and CDR2 LQKENI. Deletions cut 5 bases from V and 0 bases from J, with 4 bases between. The CDR3 covers 12 residues. CDR3 residues: CASSGYQETQYF. CDR3 nucleotide sequence: TGTGCCAGCTCAGGGTACCAAGAGACCCAGTACTTC.